This T cell receptor beta chain was identified in a study of type 1 regulatory T cells. About the research overall: This in vitro CD4 product, T-allo10, is enriched for Tr1 cells and alloantigen-specific.

Trimming took 4 bases from V and 4 from J; bases not matched to a gene: 2. The CDR3 is made up of 16 amino acids. Germline values: CDR1 SGHRS, CDR2 YFSETQ. Points on this clonotype: The antigen is not known.

Graft donor-derived T-allo10 cells were described as host-alloantigen-specific, anergic, and alloantigen-specifically suppressive. TCRdb reprocessed the reads via MiXCR and lists one record per CDR3 protein. In the table there are roughly 67,000 distinct CDR3 sequences, 63% of which are singletons. The receptor comes from a human donor in good health. Sequencing was carried out using cultured T cells, either the whole culture or a sorted T cell fraction (not recorded which). Subset: Tr1-enriched cell product generated in vitro against host alloantigens. This chain joins TRBV5-1 and TRBJ2-1, with 16 nucleotides matching TRBD2. Written as DNA, the CDR3 is TGCGCCAGCAGCCAGGGACTAGCGGGAGGGTACAATGAGCAGTTCTTC. This gives the protein CASSQGLAGGYNEQFF.